Listed below are T cell receptor beta chains from one sample, sequenced in a study of neurological immune-mediated disorders. From the 5' RACE reads, TCRdb called clonotypes with MiXCR, one entry per CDR3 protein. This sample has about 80,000 distinct CDR3 sequences, with over 4.5% found just once. Material: PBMCs. These receptor sequences come from a woman aged 55-69 years with multiple sclerosis. Both conserved end residues are part of each CDR3. A D gene is named only where the DNA matches it firmly. Size is omitted from some rows. Given values are once, few, many or a class for expanded clones.

v_call: TRBV7-2
d_call: NA
j_call: TRBJ2-1
clone_size: few
cdr3_aa: CASSSFGYNEQFF
cdr3_nt: TGTGCCAGCAGCTCCTTCGGGTACAATGAGCAGTTCTTC

v_call: TRBV5-1
d_call: NA
j_call: TRBJ2-5
clone_size: many
cdr3_aa: CASSLAGGETQYF
cdr3_nt: TGCGCCAGCAGCTTGGCCGGGGGTGAGACCCAGTACTTC

v_call: TRBV3-1
d_call: NA
j_call: TRBJ1-2
clone_size: NA
cdr3_aa: CASSQLDLGYTF
cdr3_nt: TGTGCCAGCAGTCAATTGGACCTTGGCTACACCTTC

v_call: TRBV5-6
d_call: NA
j_call: TRBJ2-3
clone_size: many
cdr3_aa: CASSGQGASDTQYF
cdr3_nt: TGTGCCAGCAGCGGGCAAGGAGCCTCAGATACGCAGTATTTT

v_call: TRBV27
d_call: NA
j_call: TRBJ2-7
clone_size: many
cdr3_aa: CASKHSRERAYEQYF
cdr3_nt: TGTGCCAGCAAGCACTCGAGGGAACGAGCCTACGAGCAGTACTTC

v_call: TRBV7-8
d_call: NA
j_call: TRBJ2-3
clone_size: NA
cdr3_aa: CASSLAYDRWYF
cdr3_nt: TGTGCCAGCAGCTTAGCCTACGACAGGTGGTATTTT

v_call: TRBV2
d_call: NA
j_call: TRBJ2-5
clone_size: many
cdr3_aa: CASSARVRETQYF
cdr3_nt: TGTGCCAGCAGTGCGCGGGTACGGGAGACCCAGTACTTC

v_call: TRBV20-1
d_call: NA
j_call: TRBJ1-2
clone_size: many
cdr3_aa: CSTRAHGYTF
cdr3_nt: TGCAGTACAAGGGCTCATGGCTACACCTTC

v_call: TRBV7-2
d_call: NA
j_call: TRBJ2-5
clone_size: NA
cdr3_aa: CASSLAGTPLGETQYF
cdr3_nt: TGTGCCAGCAGCTTAGCAGGGACTCCTTTAGGGGAGACCCAGTACTTC

v_call: TRBV5-1
d_call: TRBD1
j_call: TRBJ2-2
clone_size: many
cdr3_aa: CASSQRGQANTGELFF
cdr3_nt: TGCGCCAGCAGCCAGAGGGGACAGGCGAACACCGGGGAGCTGTTTTTT

v_call: TRBV12-3/TRBV12-4
d_call: NA
j_call: TRBJ2-4
clone_size: many
cdr3_aa: CASSPYQSGAKNIQYF
cdr3_nt: TGTGCCAGCAGTCCTTACCAATCGGGAGCCAAAAACATTCAGTACTTC

v_call: TRBV11-2
d_call: TRBD2
j_call: TRBJ2-1
clone_size: many
cdr3_aa: CASSLGLGGGAHNEQFF
cdr3_nt: TGTGCCAGCAGCCTAGGACTTGGGGGGGGAGCCCACAATGAGCAGTTCTTC

v_call: TRBV24-1
d_call: NA
j_call: TRBJ2-2
clone_size: few
cdr3_aa: CATRSLGGTNTGELFF
cdr3_nt: TGTGCCACCAGATCGCTAGGGGGAACGAACACCGGGGAGCTGTTTTTT

v_call: TRBV5-6
d_call: NA
j_call: TRBJ1-1
clone_size: many
cdr3_aa: CASSRDSSFGAFF
cdr3_nt: TGTGCCAGCAGCCGGGACTCCTCCTTTGGAGCTTTCTTT

v_call: TRBV5-5
d_call: NA
j_call: TRBJ2-4
clone_size: many
cdr3_aa: CASSADIAKNIQYF
cdr3_nt: TGTGCCAGCAGCGCGGACATTGCCAAAAACATTCAGTACTTC

v_call: TRBV29-1
d_call: NA
j_call: TRBJ2-2
clone_size: NA
cdr3_aa: CSVHNGGDTGELFF
cdr3_nt: TGCAGCGTCCACAACGGCGGGGACACCGGGGAGCTGTTTTTT

v_call: TRBV20-1
d_call: NA
j_call: TRBJ1-5
clone_size: many
cdr3_aa: CSARDRGLGQPQHF
cdr3_nt: TGCAGTGCTAGAGATAGGGGGTTGGGTCAGCCCCAGCATTTT

v_call: TRBV7-9
d_call: TRBD1
j_call: TRBJ2-7
clone_size: few
cdr3_aa: CATALGQGAFEQYF
cdr3_nt: TGTGCCACCGCTCTGGGACAGGGGGCCTTCGAGCAGTACTTC

v_call: TRBV28
d_call: NA
j_call: TRBJ1-5
clone_size: many
cdr3_aa: CASSLRGGGQPQHF
cdr3_nt: TGTGCCAGCAGTTTACGGGGAGGGGGTCAGCCCCAGCATTTT

v_call: TRBV5-1
d_call: TRBD2
j_call: TRBJ2-3
clone_size: many
cdr3_aa: CASSLPLAGADTQYF
cdr3_nt: TGCGCCAGCAGCTTGCCACTAGCGGGGGCAGATACGCAGTATTTT

v_call: TRBV20-1
d_call: TRBD2
j_call: TRBJ2-3
clone_size: many
cdr3_aa: CSAPGLAGTTSTDTQYF
cdr3_nt: TGCAGTGCTCCTGGACTAGCGGGAACAACTAGCACAGATACGCAGTATTTT

v_call: TRBV5-1
d_call: NA
j_call: TRBJ1-2
clone_size: many
cdr3_aa: CASSLEVGTNYGYTF
cdr3_nt: TGCGCCAGCAGCTTGGAGGTAGGGACTAACTATGGCTACACCTTC

v_call: TRBV12-3/TRBV12-4
d_call: TRBD2
j_call: TRBJ2-3
clone_size: many
cdr3_aa: CASSTSGTDTQYF
cdr3_nt: TGTGCCAGCAGCACTAGCGGCACAGATACGCAGTATTTT

v_call: TRBV5-1
d_call: NA
j_call: TRBJ2-2
clone_size: many
cdr3_aa: CASSPTEWTGELFF
cdr3_nt: TGCGCCAGCAGTCCTACCGAGTGGACCGGGGAGCTGTTTTTT

v_call: TRBV6-1
d_call: TRBD2
j_call: TRBJ2-2
clone_size: many
cdr3_aa: CASSPVSGDHTGELFF
cdr3_nt: TGTGCCAGCAGCCCCGTAAGCGGGGACCACACCGGGGAGCTGTTTTTT

v_call: TRBV24-1
d_call: NA
j_call: TRBJ2-7
clone_size: many
cdr3_aa: CATRGDGSYEQYF
cdr3_nt: TGTGCCACAAGGGGGGACGGCTCCTACGAGCAGTACTTC

v_call: TRBV12-3/TRBV12-4
d_call: NA
j_call: TRBJ2-1
clone_size: many
cdr3_aa: CASSLGNYNEQFF
cdr3_nt: TGTGCCAGCAGTTTAGGGAACTACAATGAGCAGTTCTTC

v_call: TRBV20-1
d_call: NA
j_call: TRBJ2-3
clone_size: many
cdr3_aa: CSARSPRQGGSTDTQYF
cdr3_nt: TGCAGTGCTAGAAGCCCCCGACAGGGAGGAAGCACAGATACGCAGTATTTT

v_call: TRBV12-3/TRBV12-4
d_call: TRBD1
j_call: TRBJ1-1
clone_size: many
cdr3_aa: CASSLPDRGRRTEAFF
cdr3_nt: TGTGCCAGCAGTTTACCGGACAGGGGCCGGCGGACTGAAGCTTTCTTT

v_call: TRBV10-3
d_call: NA
j_call: TRBJ2-7
clone_size: few
cdr3_aa: CAISETGGEQYF
cdr3_nt: TGTGCCATCAGTGAGACGGGTGGGGAGCAGTACTTC

v_call: TRBV5-1
d_call: TRBD1
j_call: TRBJ1-1
clone_size: many
cdr3_aa: CASSTRGSDTEAFF
cdr3_nt: TGCGCCAGCAGCACCAGGGGGTCGGACACTGAAGCTTTCTTT

v_call: TRBV7-2
d_call: NA
j_call: TRBJ2-1
clone_size: many
cdr3_aa: CASSLSGTAYNEQFF
cdr3_nt: TGTGCCAGCAGCTTATCCGGGACGGCGTACAATGAGCAGTTCTTC

v_call: TRBV6-6
d_call: NA
j_call: TRBJ1-1
clone_size: many
cdr3_aa: CASSYRANTEAFF
cdr3_nt: TGTGCCAGCAGTTACAGGGCGAACACTGAAGCTTTCTTT

v_call: TRBV6-1
d_call: NA
j_call: TRBJ1-2
clone_size: few
cdr3_aa: CASYSNRDTNYGYTF
cdr3_nt: TGTGCCAGCTACTCAAACAGGGACACTAACTATGGCTACACCTTC

v_call: TRBV4-1
d_call: NA
j_call: TRBJ1-5
clone_size: many
cdr3_aa: CASSQETARPQHF
cdr3_nt: TGCGCCAGCAGCCAGGAGACGGCGCGGCCCCAGCATTTT

v_call: TRBV7-8
d_call: TRBD1
j_call: TRBJ2-7
clone_size: few
cdr3_aa: CASSLSQGTVNSYEQYF
cdr3_nt: TGTGCCAGCAGCTTATCCCAAGGGACAGTTAACTCCTACGAGCAGTACTTC

v_call: TRBV20-1
d_call: NA
j_call: TRBJ1-2
clone_size: many
cdr3_aa: CSATTGGRGIVGYTF
cdr3_nt: TGCAGTGCTACCACCGGGGGCAGGGGAATAGTTGGCTACACCTTC

v_call: TRBV28
d_call: TRBD1
j_call: TRBJ2-6
clone_size: many
cdr3_aa: CASSGDRISGANVLTF
cdr3_nt: TGTGCCAGCAGTGGGGACAGGATCTCTGGGGCCAACGTCCTGACTTTC

v_call: TRBV7-2
d_call: TRBD1
j_call: TRBJ1-5
clone_size: many
cdr3_aa: CASSRPGTGNQPQHF
cdr3_nt: TGTGCCAGCAGCCGCCCAGGGACAGGCAATCAGCCCCAGCATTTT

v_call: TRBV5-1
d_call: TRBD2
j_call: TRBJ2-5
clone_size: many
cdr3_aa: CASSPISGGAGTQYF
cdr3_nt: TGCGCCAGCAGCCCGATAAGCGGGGGGGCCGGGACCCAGTACTTC

v_call: TRBV11-3
d_call: NA
j_call: TRBJ2-7
clone_size: many
cdr3_aa: CASSSTTTDEQYF
cdr3_nt: TGTGCCAGCAGCTCTACGACGACAGACGAGCAGTACTTC

v_call: TRBV28
d_call: NA
j_call: TRBJ2-7
clone_size: many
cdr3_aa: CASRVSPLRDLLREQYF
cdr3_nt: TGTGCCAGCAGAGTATCTCCCTTAAGGGACCTCCTAAGGGAGCAGTACTTC

v_call: TRBV5-1
d_call: TRBD1
j_call: TRBJ2-5
clone_size: many
cdr3_aa: CASSVGQGAGETQYF
cdr3_nt: TGCGCCAGCAGCGTAGGACAGGGGGCCGGTGAGACCCAGTACTTC

v_call: TRBV14
d_call: NA
j_call: TRBJ1-1
clone_size: few
cdr3_aa: CASSPPGWVTEAFF
cdr3_nt: TGTGCCAGCAGCCCTCCCGGCTGGGTCACTGAAGCTTTCTTT

v_call: TRBV9
d_call: TRBD1
j_call: TRBJ1-1
clone_size: many
cdr3_aa: CASSSRTGGTEAFF
cdr3_nt: TGTGCCAGCAGCTCCAGGACAGGGGGCACTGAAGCTTTCTTT

v_call: TRBV12-3/TRBV12-4
d_call: NA
j_call: TRBJ2-7
clone_size: many
cdr3_aa: CASSLNGPYEQYF
cdr3_nt: TGTGCCAGCAGTTTAAACGGTCCCTACGAGCAGTACTTC

v_call: TRBV12-3/TRBV12-4
d_call: NA
j_call: TRBJ1-2
clone_size: many
cdr3_aa: CASTPGGMRYGYTF
cdr3_nt: TGTGCCAGCACCCCGGGGGGAATGAGGTATGGCTACACCTTC

v_call: TRBV20-1
d_call: NA
j_call: TRBJ2-5
clone_size: few
cdr3_aa: CSAREMRGVNNQETQYF
cdr3_nt: TGCAGTGCTAGGGAGATGAGGGGTGTAAACAACCAAGAGACCCAGTACTTC

v_call: TRBV5-1
d_call: NA
j_call: TRBJ2-2
clone_size: many
cdr3_aa: CASTRTGTSGELFF
cdr3_nt: TGCGCCAGCACCCGGACGGGGACGAGCGGGGAGCTGTTTTTT

v_call: TRBV7-9
d_call: TRBD1
j_call: TRBJ1-2
clone_size: many
cdr3_aa: CASSSTTGLDGYTF
cdr3_nt: TGTGCCAGCAGCTCCACGACAGGGCTCGATGGCTACACCTTC

v_call: TRBV5-1
d_call: TRBD1
j_call: TRBJ1-1
clone_size: NA
cdr3_aa: CASSVDRGRTEAFF
cdr3_nt: TGCGCCAGCAGCGTTGACAGGGGGAGGACTGAAGCTTTCTTT

v_call: TRBV6-5
d_call: NA
j_call: TRBJ1-1
clone_size: NA
cdr3_aa: CASSYYNTGPAEAFF
cdr3_nt: TGTGCCAGCAGTTACTACAACACAGGCCCCGCGGAAGCTTTCTTT

v_call: TRBV9
d_call: TRBD1
j_call: TRBJ1-2
clone_size: many
cdr3_aa: CASSLQGSGLGGYTF
cdr3_nt: TGTGCCAGCAGCTTACAGGGGAGCGGATTAGGGGGCTACACCTTC

v_call: TRBV5-6
d_call: NA
j_call: TRBJ2-3
clone_size: many
cdr3_aa: CASSLSSSPSTDTQYF
cdr3_nt: TGTGCCAGCAGCTTGAGTTCCAGTCCCTCCACAGATACGCAGTATTTT

v_call: TRBV5-1
d_call: NA
j_call: TRBJ1-1
clone_size: many
cdr3_aa: CASSREEGMNTEAFF
cdr3_nt: TGCGCCAGCAGCAGGGAAGAGGGAATGAACACTGAAGCTTTCTTT

v_call: TRBV9
d_call: TRBD1
j_call: TRBJ1-6
clone_size: many
cdr3_aa: CASAPGGGDNSPLHF
cdr3_nt: TGTGCCAGCGCTCCAGGGGGGGGCGATAATTCACCCCTCCACTTT

v_call: TRBV5-1
d_call: TRBD1
j_call: TRBJ1-1
clone_size: many
cdr3_aa: CASRRQGAVTEAFF
cdr3_nt: TGCGCCAGCAGAAGACAGGGGGCCGTCACTGAAGCTTTCTTT